The 30 T cell receptor beta chains below were found in one sample sequenced in a study of shared clonotypes between healthy human individuals. Data came from immunoSEQ multiplex PCR; TCRdb stores just in-frame clones and leaves some out. The table lists just under 350,000 clones, less than 75% of them singletons. The sequencing sample was made of memory CD4+ T cells sorted from blood. The subset is: CD45RA-negative fraction. The receptors come from a man younger than 40 in good health.

As to this clone: This may be a read error, as it is one base from a much larger clone. This chain links TRBV5-6 with TRBJ2-3, with D possibly matching TRBD2 (6 bases). The CDR3 length is 16 residues. V was cut by 2 bases and J by 4 bases, with 17 bases left in between. The germline gives CDR1 SGHDT, CDR2 YYEEEE. The CDR3 loop reads CASSFRVTPSADTQYF. CDR3 DNA sequence: TGTGCCAGCAGCTTTCGTGTGACACCTAGCGCAGATACGCAGTATTTT.

The chain has TRBV5-1 and TRBJ2-3; 9 bases align to TRBD2. J lost 2 bases, V lost 4 bases, and 11 bases had no gene match. The CDR3 spans 17 residues. CDR1 is SGHRS, CDR2 YFSETQ, per germline. The CDR3 loop is CASSPSGTSSLTDTQYF. In DNA, the CDR3 is TGCGCCAGCAGCCCATCCGGGACTAGCTCCCTCACAGATACGCAGTATTTT.

This clone was picked up many times. Here the CDR3 DNA reads TGTGCCAGCAGCGTAGCGGGAGCCTCCTACAATGAGCAGTTCTTC. Residues: CASSVAGASYNEQFF. The gene calls are TRBV9 and TRBJ2-1; tentatively, D is TRBD2 (6 bases). The V end was cut by 0 bases, the J end by 0 bases, with 7 bases between. CDR1 and CDR2 (germline): SGDLS, YYNGEE. CDR3 length: 15 residues. Full variable domain (missing parts from reference TRBV9 and TRBJ2-1): DSGVTQTPKHLITATGQRVTLRCSPRSGDLSVYWYQQSLDQGLQFLIQYYNGEERAKGNILERFSAQQFPDLHSELNLSSLELGDSALYFCASSVAGASYNEQFFGPGTRLTVL.

The V and J genes are TRBV10-3 and TRBJ2-3; no firm D call. Trimming removed 0 bases from V and 3 bases from J, with 7 bases in between. This CDR3 region has 14 residues. Germline CDR1 reads ENHRY; CDR2 reads SYGVKD. CDR3 nucleotides: TGTGCCATCAGTGAGTCTGTAGGAACAGATACGCAGTATTTT. Encoded protein: CAISESVGTDTQYF.

V gene TRBV18 combines with J gene TRBJ2-1; TRBD2 matches at 7 bases. The CDR3 runs to 15 residues. Germline V CDR1 and CDR2: KGHSH, LQKENI. Trimming took 6 bases from V and 3 from J; bases not matched to a gene: 8. The CDR3 sequence is CASSLLAENYNEQFF. DNA for the CDR3: TGTGCCAGCTCGCTCCTAGCGGAGAACTACAATGAGCAGTTCTTC.

The rearrangement links TRBV27 to TRBJ2-1, with a weak D call TRBD2 (5 bases). Germline CDR1 is MNHEY and CDR2 is SMNVEV (reference sequence). V lost 8 bases and J 8 bases, leaving 22 bases between the germline ends. The CDR3 extends over 15 amino acids. CDR3 bases: TGTGCCAGCGTTTCACCCGGAGGCGGCAAAGATGAGCAGTTCTTC. Its protein product is CASVSPGGGKDEQFF.

This sequence joins TRBV5-1 and TRBJ2-3; 9 bases match TRBD1. Trimming cost V 1 base and J 4 bases; bases outside gene matches: 4. From germline, CDR1 is SGHRS and CDR2 YFSETQ. The CDR3 spans 15 residues. The CDR3 bases are TGCGCCAGCAGCTTGAATACAGGGGGCTCAGATACGCAGTATTTT. It encodes CASSLNTGGSDTQYF. Combining the CDR3 with reference TRBV5-1 and TRBJ2-3 gives the whole variable domain KAGVTQTPRYLIKTRGQQVTLSCSPISGHRSVSWYQQTPGQGLQFLFEYFSETQRNKGNFPGRFSGRQFSNSRSEMNVSTLELGDSALYLCASSLNTGGSDTQYFGPGTRLTVL.

The table lists this clone with a count of one. This rearrangement joins TRBV19 to TRBJ2-7; D not certain. The CDR3 extends over 14 amino acids. CDR1 LNHDA and CDR2 SQIVND come from the germline V gene (reference sequence). Trimming cost V 6 bases and J 4 bases, with 16 bases left between them. The CDR3 region has the DNA TGTGCCAGTAGAGGTAGACCACCTTCGTACGAGCAGTACTTC. Its translation is CASRGRPPSYEQYF.

This clone was found a few times. V usage is TRBV7-3 and J usage is TRBJ2-5; TRBD2 matches at 7 bases. Germline CDR1 and CDR2: SGHTA and FQGTGA. This CDR3 has 14 amino acids. V lost 4 bases to trimming and J lost 5 bases; unmatched junction nucleotides: 7. In DNA, the CDR3 is TGTGCCAGCAGCTGGGCGGGAGAACTGGAGACCCAGTACTTC. It is translated as CASSWAGELETQYF.

The chain is built from TRBV4-2 and TRBJ1-2; D gene unclear. Trimming removed 1 base from V and 6 bases from J, with 12 bases in between. Germline-derived CDR1 and CDR2 are LGHNA and YNFKEQ. This CDR3 comprises 14 residues. Here the CDR3 DNA reads TGTGCCAGCAGCCAAGTAGCTAACCTCAATGGCTACACCTTC. This codes for CASSQVANLNGYTF.

V usage is TRBV7-9 and J usage is TRBJ2-1; tentative D call: TRBD1 (5 bases). Germline V gene sequence: CDR1 SEHNR, CDR2 FQNEAQ (reference sequence). CDR3 length: 16 residues. V was cut by 5 bases and J by 7 bases, with 21 bases left in between. This CDR3 is CASSPGAGMVGNEQFF. CDR3 DNA: TGTGCCAGCAGCCCCGGTGCAGGGATGGTAGGGAATGAGCAGTTCTTC.

CDR3 bases: TGTGCCAGCAGTGGGGGACAGAACTACAATGAGCAGTTCTTC. This translates into CASSGGQNYNEQFF. The V call is TRBV6-6, the J call TRBJ2-1; TRBD1 matches at 7 bases. After removal of 5 bases from V and 3 bases from J, the junction contained 4 bases not matched to a gene. Germline V gene data show CDR1 as MNHNY and CDR2 as SVGAGI (reference sequence). The CDR3 spans 14 residues.

This clone turned up a few times. The J gene is TRBJ1-4, the V gene TRBV4-1; TRBD1 agrees at 7 bases. This CDR3 spans 16 amino acids. Germline CDR1 and CDR2: MGHRA and YSYEKL. Trimming at V came to 0 bases and at J to 0 bases, leaving 1 base not matched to a gene. This chain's CDR3 is CASSQDQGATNEKLFF. The CDR3 DNA reads TGCGCCAGCAGCCAAGATCAGGGGGCAACTAATGAAAAACTGTTTTTT.

A few counts support this clone. Other DNA variants within this sample encode the same CDR3. The chain joins TRBV9 to TRBJ1-5; D gene ambiguous. V lost 0 bases and J lost 4, with 5 bases in between. Per the germline V gene, CDR1 is SGDLS and CDR2 is YYNGEE. This CDR3 is 13 amino acids long. The CDR3 loop is CASSVGPNQPQHF. The CDR3 coding sequence is TGTGCCAGCAGCGTAGGGCCTAATCAGCCCCAGCATTTT.

This chain uses TRBV4-2 with TRBJ2-1; unclear D gene. Germline CDR1 reads LGHNA; CDR2 reads YNFKEQ. This CDR3 is built from 16 residues. Trimming removed 0 bases at V and 0 bases at J, with 9 bases between. CDR3 nucleotides: TGTGCCAGCAGCCAAGATCTCGGCGGCTCCTACAATGAGCAGTTCTTC. It yields the protein CASSQDLGGSYNEQFF.

This clone came up once. The V call is TRBV7-8, the J call TRBJ2-7, with D possibly TRBD1 on 5 matching bases. This CDR3 is built from 18 residues. V lost 3 bases and J lost 2, with 23 bases in between. The germline CDR1 and CDR2 sequences are SGHVS and FQNEAQ. The CDR3 DNA reads as TGTGCCAGCAGCTTCCCACGAACTCAGGGTAGATCCCCCTACGAGCAGTACTTC. This sequence encodes CASSFPRTQGRSPYEQYF.

J is TRBJ2-5 and V is TRBV5-4, with D perhaps given as TRBD1 or TRBD2 (6 bases each). V was shortened by 4 bases and J by 4 bases, with 14 bases between the two germline ends. The CDR3 totals 14 residues. Germline V gene sequence: CDR1 SGHNT, CDR2 YYREEE (reference sequence). In DNA, the CDR3 is TGTGCCAGCAGCGCAGGGGAGGCGGGAGAGACCCAGTACTTC. This encodes CASSAGEAGETQYF. The full variable domain, completed using reference TRBV5-4 and TRBJ2-5, is ETGVTQSPTHLIKTRGQQVTLRCSSQSGHNTVSWYQQALGQGPQFIFQYYREEENGRGNFPPRFSGLQFPNYSSELNVNALELDDSALYLCASSAGEAGETQYFGPGTRLLVL.

This chain uses TRBV5-1 with TRBJ1-2; 10 nucleotides align to TRBD1. The CDR3 loop spans 14 amino acids. CDR1 is SGHRS and CDR2 is YFSETQ in the germline V gene. V lost 7 bases, J lost 8 bases, and 11 bases stayed unmatched. DNA of the CDR3: TGCGCCAGCGGCCCAATGGGGACAGGGGAAGGCTACACCTTC. Amino acid sequence: CASGPMGTGEGYTF.

The genes are TRBV30 and TRBJ2-7; 7 bases line up with TRBD2. Unmatched junction bases numbered 16, after V lost 3 bases and J lost 2 bases. The CDR3 extends over 17 amino acids. Germline V gene data show CDR1 as GTSNPN and CDR2 as SVGIG (reference sequence). The CDR3 coding sequence is TGTGCCTGGAGACAAACGCCCGGACTAGGTCCTACCTACGAGCAGTACTTC. This translates into CAWRQTPGLGPTYEQYF.

The sample holds a few counts of this clone. The chain recombines TRBV29-1 with TRBJ1-1; the D is unclear. The CDR3 runs 15 residues. Germline CDR1 reads SQVTM; CDR2 reads ANQGSEA. V lost 7 bases, J lost 0 bases, and 18 bases lay in between. The CDR3: CSARRAGSMNTEAFF. The CDR3 bases are TGCAGCGCCCGGAGGGCAGGTTCTATGAACACTGAAGCTTTCTTT.

The chain is built from TRBV6-1 and TRBJ2-1, with TRBD2 matching 13 bases. The V gene end was trimmed by 8 bases and the J gene end by 7 bases; junction bases not matched to a gene: 5. This CDR3 is built from 14 residues. CDR1 is MNHNS, CDR2 SASEGT, per germline. In nucleotides, the CDR3 is TGTGCCAGCCTGGGACTAGCGGGACGGAATGAGCAGTTCTTC. As protein: CASLGLAGRNEQFF.

This chain uses TRBV30 with TRBJ1-5; D is undetermined. Germline lookup yields CDR1 GTSNPN and CDR2 SVGIG (reference sequence). Trimming stripped 2 bases from V and 5 bases from J, with 19 bases between. This CDR3 has 16 residues. The CDR3 loop is CAWSSTWGTGDQPQHF. CDR3 in DNA: TGTGCCTGGAGTTCCACCTGGGGAACGGGTGATCAGCCCCAGCATTTT.

This chain connects TRBV29-1 to TRBJ2-5; D is undetermined. Germline V CDR1 and CDR2: SQVTM, ANQGSEA. The CDR3 runs to 12 residues. The ends were cut back, 5 bases at V and 2 bases at J, with 9 bases in the middle. CDR3 sequence (DNA): TGCAGCGTTACATCTGGACAAGAGACCCAGTACTTC. Its protein is CSVTSGQETQYF.

This clone has a handful of counts. V and J are TRBV10-3 and TRBJ1-1, with no clear D. The CDR3 runs to 14 residues. Trimming removed 3 bases from V and 0 bases from J, with 8 bases in between. Germline V lookup: CDR1 ENHRY, CDR2 SYGVKD. CDR3 nucleotides: TGTGCCATCAGTGATATGACCTTGAACACTGAAGCTTTCTTT. This sequence encodes CAISDMTLNTEAFF.

This clone was seen a single time. CDR3 DNA sequence: TGTGCCAGCAGTTTTTGGACTAGCGGGACCACAGATACGCAGTATTTT. Its protein is CASSFWTSGTTDTQYF. The V call is TRBV27, the J call TRBJ2-3; 12 nucleotides match TRBD2. The V segment lost 3 bases and the J segment 2 bases; nucleotides outside the gene matches: 3. The germline V gene has CDR1 MNHEY and CDR2 SMNVEV (reference sequence). The length of the CDR3 is 16 residues.

This chain connects TRBV19 to TRBJ2-7; no reliable D call. CDR1 and CDR2 from the germline V gene are LNHDA and SQIVND (reference sequence). CDR3 size: 13 residues. Trimming took 5 bases from V and 2 from J, leaving 10 bases between them. The CDR3 DNA is TGTGCCAGTAGTGAAAGACAAGCCTACGAGCAGTACTTC. Its translation: CASSERQAYEQYF.

This clone was seen only a few times. The chain uses TRBV18 and TRBJ2-1; D is unclear. This CDR3 comprises 14 residues. Germline assignment: CDR1 KGHSH and CDR2 LQKENI. Trimming took off 8 bases at V and 0 bases at J, with 11 bases between the two ends. CDR3 coding DNA: TGTGCCAGCCACCTGGGCAGCTCCTACAATGAGCAGTTCTTC. Amino acid sequence: CASHLGSSYNEQFF.

The gene calls are TRBV4-1 and TRBJ1-3; 9 bases match TRBD1. This CDR3 has 17 amino acids. Germline-derived CDR1 and CDR2 are MGHRA and YSYEKL. The V segment lost 1 base and the J segment 3 bases; nucleotides outside the gene matches: 7. The CDR3 bases are TGCGCCAGCAGCCAAGCTTCGACAGGGGGGGATGGAAACACCATATATTTT. This gives the protein CASSQASTGGDGNTIYF.

This clone was observed a few times. The CDR3 nucleotides are TGTGCCAGCAGCTCAGTGCTCCGAGACAGGGCCTACGAGCAGTACTTC. Translation: CASSSVLRDRAYEQYF. The chain couples TRBV5-6 to TRBJ2-7, with TRBD1 matching over 7 bases. Germline V gene sequence: CDR1 SGHDT, CDR2 YYEEEE. This CDR3 region has 16 residues. V lost 3 bases to trimming and J lost 2 bases; unmatched junction nucleotides: 11. Based on the CDR3 plus reference TRBV5-6 and TRBJ2-7, the full variable domain is DAGVTQSPTHLIKTRGQQVTLRCSPKSGHDTVSWYQQALGQGPQFIFQYYEEEERQRGNFPDRFSGHQFPNYSSELNVNALLLGDSALYLCASSSVLRDRAYEQYFGPGTRLTVT.

Of note for this clone: Sequence at one end of the junction differs from germline and may be a read error. The V call is TRBV25-1, the J call TRBJ1-2; maybe TRBD1 (5 bases). In germline, CDR1 is MGHDK, CDR2 SYGVNS. The CDR3 runs to 13 residues. CDR3: CASIGVQGGGYIF. Here the CDR3 DNA reads TGTGCCAGCATAGGAGTCCAGGGCGGCGGCTACATCTTC.